The rows below give T cell receptor beta chains drawn from one sample of a study of blood T cell repertoires in COVID-19. Method: immunoSEQ multiplex PCR; TCRdb's copy keeps in-frame clones and lacks some. Of more than 300,000 clones listed, about 91% are singletons. Sequences were obtained from peripheral blood. The receptors here all came from a woman aged 25 to 39 with COVID-19, enrolled during active disease. Both conserved end residues are part of each CDR3. The order of the fields is CDR3 DNA, CDR3 protein, V gene, D gene, clone size, J gene. The D gene is left open where the match is weak. Only some rows state a clone size, as once, few, many or a class for expanded clones.

CDR3 DNA: TGTGCCAGTAGTATAGGCAGGCTCACCGGGGAGCTGTTTTTT; CDR3 protein: CASSIGRLTGELFF; V gene: TRBV19; D gene: NA; clone size: NA; J gene: TRBJ2-2
CDR3 DNA: TGTGCCAGCAGTTTAGACAGAAGCTCTGGAAACACCATATATTTT; CDR3 protein: CASSLDRSSGNTIYF; V gene: TRBV28; D gene: NA; clone size: NA; J gene: TRBJ1-3
CDR3 DNA: TGTGCCAGCAGTCCAGGGAGGTATGGCTACACCTTC; CDR3 protein: CASSPGRYGYTF; V gene: TRBV3-1/TRBV3-2; D gene: NA; clone size: NA; J gene: TRBJ1-2
CDR3 DNA: TGTGCCAGCGCTTTCTCCCGGGGGGCGGACATTCAGTACTTC; CDR3 protein: CASAFSRGADIQYF; V gene: TRBV7-9; D gene: NA; clone size: NA; J gene: TRBJ2-4
CDR3 DNA: TGTGCCAGCAGCGCACCGGGACATCCGGTTGCAACTAATGAAAAACTGTTTTTT; CDR3 protein: CASSAPGHPVATNEKLFF; V gene: TRBV7-8; D gene: NA; clone size: NA; J gene: TRBJ1-4
CDR3 DNA: TGTGCCAGCAGCTTGGCTGGGACCGGGGGGGATACTGAAGCTTTCTTT; CDR3 protein: CASSLAGTGGDTEAFF; V gene: TRBV5-5; D gene: NA; clone size: NA; J gene: TRBJ1-1
CDR3 DNA: TGTGCCATCAGCCCCGACAGGGACGGCAATCAGCCCCAGCATTTT; CDR3 protein: CAISPDRDGNQPQHF; V gene: TRBV10-3; D gene: TRBD1; clone size: NA; J gene: TRBJ1-5
CDR3 DNA: TGTGCCAGCAGCTTTCGGGACTACATTAATGAAAAACTGTTTTTT; CDR3 protein: CASSFRDYINEKLFF; V gene: TRBV5-5; D gene: NA; clone size: NA; J gene: TRBJ1-4
CDR3 DNA: TGTGCCAGCAAGGAGTCGGCGAACACCGGGGAGCTGTTTTTT; CDR3 protein: CASKESANTGELFF; V gene: TRBV2; D gene: NA; clone size: NA; J gene: TRBJ2-2
CDR3 DNA: TGTGCCAGTAGTATAGAAGGACTCTTCACAGATACGCAGTATTTT; CDR3 protein: CASSIEGLFTDTQYF; V gene: TRBV19; D gene: NA; clone size: NA; J gene: TRBJ2-3
CDR3 DNA: TGCAGCGTCGCGGAGGGAGTTGGCAATCAGCCCCAGCATTTT; CDR3 protein: CSVAEGVGNQPQHF; V gene: TRBV29-1; D gene: NA; clone size: once; J gene: TRBJ1-5
CDR3 DNA: TGTGCCAGCAGCAACAACGGGAACACCATATATTTT; CDR3 protein: CASSNNGNTIYF; V gene: TRBV9; D gene: NA; clone size: once; J gene: TRBJ1-3
CDR3 DNA: TGTGCCAGCTCTAGAACAGGGGGCTTTTTATCCACTGAAGCTTTCTTT; CDR3 protein: CASSRTGGFLSTEAFF; V gene: TRBV7-2; D gene: TRBD1; clone size: NA; J gene: TRBJ1-1
CDR3 DNA: TGTGCCACCAGCAACGATCTTGGACAGGGGGCAGAAGCTTTCTTT; CDR3 protein: CATSNDLGQGAEAFF; V gene: TRBV15; D gene: TRBD1; clone size: NA; J gene: TRBJ1-1
CDR3 DNA: TGCGCCCCTCCCCCCCCCACAGGGATTTCCTACGAGCAGTACTTC; CDR3 protein: CAPPPPTGISYEQYF; V gene: TRBV5-1; D gene: NA; clone size: once; J gene: TRBJ2-7
CDR3 DNA: TGTGCCAGTAGTAGACGGACTCCGGGACAACCCTACAATGAGCAGTTCTTC; CDR3 protein: CASSRRTPGQPYNEQFF; V gene: TRBV19; D gene: NA; clone size: NA; J gene: TRBJ2-1
CDR3 DNA: TGTGCCAGCAGCGTAGTGGCTAGCGGGGGCCAAGAGACCCAGTACTTC; CDR3 protein: CASSVVASGGQETQYF; V gene: TRBV9; D gene: TRBD2; clone size: NA; J gene: TRBJ2-5
CDR3 DNA: TGTGCCACCAGTGATTTGACGGGGAATGGCTACACCTTC; CDR3 protein: CATSDLTGNGYTF; V gene: TRBV24-1; D gene: NA; clone size: NA; J gene: TRBJ1-2
CDR3 DNA: TGTGCCAGCAGCAGACAGAACACTGAAGCTTTCTTT; CDR3 protein: CASSRQNTEAFF; V gene: TRBV7-9; D gene: NA; clone size: NA; J gene: TRBJ1-1
CDR3 DNA: TGTGCCAGCAGTTACTCCGGGGGCACTGAAGCTTTCTTT; CDR3 protein: CASSYSGGTEAFF; V gene: TRBV6-5; D gene: NA; clone size: many; J gene: TRBJ1-1
CDR3 DNA: TGTGCCAGCCCTTTGGGGCACTCCTACGAGCAGTACTTC; CDR3 protein: CASPLGHSYEQYF; V gene: TRBV12-3/TRBV12-4; D gene: NA; clone size: NA; J gene: TRBJ2-7
CDR3 DNA: TGTGCCAGCAGCCAACTCTCGACAGGGGGCAATGAGCAGTTCTTC; CDR3 protein: CASSQLSTGGNEQFF; V gene: TRBV3-1/TRBV3-2; D gene: TRBD1; clone size: once; J gene: TRBJ2-1
CDR3 DNA: TGTGCCAGCAGCGTGGAGGGGGGGGATGAGCAGTTCTTC; CDR3 protein: CASSVEGGDEQFF; V gene: TRBV5-4; D gene: NA; clone size: NA; J gene: TRBJ2-1
CDR3 DNA: TGTGCCAGCAGCTACCCCGGGGAGCACTATGGCTACACCTTC; CDR3 protein: CASSYPGEHYGYTF; V gene: TRBV7-2; D gene: NA; clone size: NA; J gene: TRBJ1-2
CDR3 DNA: TGTGCCAGCAGTTTAAACAGAAACACTGAAGCTTTCTTT; CDR3 protein: CASSLNRNTEAFF; V gene: TRBV27; D gene: NA; clone size: NA; J gene: TRBJ1-1
CDR3 DNA: TGTGCCAGTAGTTACGGGACAGCCTCCTACGAGCAGTACTTC; CDR3 protein: CASSYGTASYEQYF; V gene: TRBV19; D gene: TRBD1; clone size: NA; J gene: TRBJ2-7
CDR3 DNA: TGTGCCAGCAGCCAAGGGGATCACAGGATCACCGGGGAGCTGTTTTTT; CDR3 protein: CASSQGDHRITGELFF; V gene: TRBV3-1/TRBV3-2; D gene: NA; clone size: NA; J gene: TRBJ2-2
CDR3 DNA: TGTGCCAGCAGTTACGGGACAGGGGGTCAGCCCCAGCATTTT; CDR3 protein: CASSYGTGGQPQHF; V gene: TRBV6-5; D gene: TRBD1; clone size: once; J gene: TRBJ1-5
CDR3 DNA: TGTGCCAGCAGCGGTGCGGGAAGCGGGGGGCCGAATGAGCAGTTCTTC; CDR3 protein: CASSGAGSGGPNEQFF; V gene: TRBV9; D gene: TRBD2; clone size: few; J gene: TRBJ2-1
CDR3 DNA: TGTGCTAGCAGCTTAGCGGGGGGGAATGAGCAGTTCTTC; CDR3 protein: CASSLAGGNEQFF; V gene: TRBV7-7; D gene: TRBD2; clone size: NA; J gene: TRBJ2-1
CDR3 DNA: TGTGCCAGCAGTCGGACGACAGGTGGCACTGAAGCTTTCTTT; CDR3 protein: CASSRTTGGTEAFF; V gene: TRBV7-9; D gene: NA; clone size: NA; J gene: TRBJ1-1